This T cell receptor (beta chain) was captured by sequencing in a study of CD8+CD57+ T cells in acquired aplastic anemia. Across the whole study: On average, sorted CD4+ and CD8+ cells gave 2.5 to 4 ug of DNA.

Profiling that covered TCR beta VDJ and CDR3 relied on genomic DNA as its template. TCRdb re-analysed the reads in MiXCR, keeping a single row per CDR3 protein. The sample lists about 160,000 distinct CDR3 sequences, around half occurring once. Overall study results and limits: Significance was not reached for CD8+ Simpson's diversity between patients and controls.

Germline V CDR1 and CDR2: SGHTA, FQGTGA. This CDR3 region has 14 residues. Concerning this clonotype itself: Its antigen is currently unknown. One end of the junction varies from germline; a read error may be responsible.

Patients included in sequencing had previously demonstrated CD8+CD57+ cell expansion by flow cytometry. No therapy had been given to the patients at the time of blood sampling. The sample consisted of sorted CD4+, CD8+, or CD8+CD57+ T cells (not recorded which) from PBMCs. The gene calls are TRBV7-3 and TRBJ1-1; 8 bases are shared with TRBD1. The sequence was obtained from a human donor with aplastic anemia. CDR3 sequence reads: CASSWTGLNTEASF. The CDR3 nucleotides are TGTGCCAGCAGCTGGACAGGGTTGAACACTGAAGCTTCTTTT.